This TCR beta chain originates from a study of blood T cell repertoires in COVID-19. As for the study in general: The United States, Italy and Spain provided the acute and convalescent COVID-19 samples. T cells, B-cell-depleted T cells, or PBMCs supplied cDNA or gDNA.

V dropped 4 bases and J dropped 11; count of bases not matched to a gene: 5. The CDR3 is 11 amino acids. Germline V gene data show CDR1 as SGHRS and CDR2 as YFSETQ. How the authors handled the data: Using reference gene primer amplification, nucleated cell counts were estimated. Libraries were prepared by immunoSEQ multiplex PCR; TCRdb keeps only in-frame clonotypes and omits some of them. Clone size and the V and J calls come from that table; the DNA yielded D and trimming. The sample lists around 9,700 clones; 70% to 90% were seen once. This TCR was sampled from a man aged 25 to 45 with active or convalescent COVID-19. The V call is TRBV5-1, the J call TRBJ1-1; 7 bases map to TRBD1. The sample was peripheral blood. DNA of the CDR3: TGCGCCAGCAGCATCGGGACAGAGGCTTTCTTT. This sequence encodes CASSIGTEAFF.